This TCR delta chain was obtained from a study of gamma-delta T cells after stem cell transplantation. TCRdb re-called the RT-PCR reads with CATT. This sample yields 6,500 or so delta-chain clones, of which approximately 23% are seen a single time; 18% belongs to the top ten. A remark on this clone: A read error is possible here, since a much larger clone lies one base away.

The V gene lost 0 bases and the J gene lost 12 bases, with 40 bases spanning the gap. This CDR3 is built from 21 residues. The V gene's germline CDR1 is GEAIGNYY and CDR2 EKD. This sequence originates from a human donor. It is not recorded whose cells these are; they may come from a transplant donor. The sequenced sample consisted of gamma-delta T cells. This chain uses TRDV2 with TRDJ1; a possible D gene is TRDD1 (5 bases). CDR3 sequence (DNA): TGTGCCTGTGACACCGTCTCCACCAATGCTAAGGGCCCAAAATATTCCCCCAAATTCATCTTT. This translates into CACDTVSTNAKGPKYSPKFIF.